This is a list of T cell receptor beta chains from one sample in a study of T cell responses to AZD1222 COVID-19 vaccine. TCRdb's table, derived via immunoSEQ multiplex PCR, lists solely in-frame clones and lacks some. The sample holds approximately 80,000 clones; around 89% are singletons and the top ten take 5.7%. The sequencing here drew on peripheral blood, taken on day 0 of AZD1222 vaccination. The receptors originated from an adult in good health. CDR3s include the opening cysteine and the closing phenylalanine or tryptophan. Each record gives: J gene, clone size, D gene, V gene, CDR3 protein, CDR3 DNA. D genes are given only for firm matches. Expanded clones get a size class; other rows say once, few or many, or leave the size out.

TRBJ1-1 NA NA TRBV27 CASSLTENTEAFF TGTGCCAGCAGCCTAACAGAGAACACTGAAGCTTTCTTT
TRBJ1-2 once NA TRBV19 CASSAGSYTF TGTGCCAGTAGCGCAGGGAGCTACACCTTC
TRBJ2-1 NA TRBD2 TRBV9 CASSATPGLGSEQFF TGTGCCAGCAGCGCGACCCCGGGACTAGGTTCTGAGCAGTTCTTC
TRBJ1-4 NA NA TRBV28 CASSFSLGTRVHEKLFF TGTGCCAGCAGTTTTTCCCTCGGGACGCGGGTCCATGAAAAACTGTTTTTT
TRBJ1-1 NA TRBD1 TRBV19 CASSAGGANTEAFF TGTGCCAGTAGTGCAGGGGGAGCGAACACTGAAGCTTTCTTT
TRBJ2-3 NA NA TRBV9 CASSAYDRGGDTQYF TGTGCCAGCAGCGCCTATGACAGAGGAGGGGATACGCAGTATTTT
TRBJ1-1 once TRBD1 TRBV5-1 CASSGLTGVAEAFF TGCGCCAGCAGTGGGCTCACAGGGGTGGCTGAAGCTTTCTTT
TRBJ2-1 few NA TRBV30 CAWNGGGRQSSYNEQFF TGTGCCTGGAATGGAGGGGGGCGCCAGAGCTCCTACAATGAGCAGTTCTTC
TRBJ1-1 NA NA TRBV19 CASSYVTVNTEAFF TGTGCCAGTAGTTACGTGACGGTGAACACTGAAGCTTTCTTT
TRBJ1-1 NA NA TRBV19 CASDSGRMNTEAFF TGTGCCAGTGATTCAGGGCGGATGAACACTGAAGCTTTCTTT
TRBJ1-2 NA NA TRBV24-1 CATWDPFNYGYTF TGTGCCACTTGGGATCCCTTTAACTATGGCTACACCTTC
TRBJ1-4 NA NA TRBV6-5 CASSVVGGEKLFF TGTGCCAGCAGCGTCGTTGGGGGCGAAAAACTGTTTTTT
TRBJ2-1 NA TRBD1 TRBV30 CAWDRQQGTEQFF TGTGCCTGGGACCGACAACAGGGGACTGAGCAGTTCTTC
TRBJ1-1 NA NA TRBV4-1 CASSQDWSGTTEAFF TGCGCCAGCAGCCAAGATTGGTCAGGGACCACTGAAGCTTTCTTT
TRBJ2-7 NA NA TRBV30 CAWSNGGKPYEQYF TGTGCCTGGAGTAATGGCGGAAAACCCTACGAGCAGTACTTC
TRBJ1-2 NA NA TRBV27 CASSSAGDYGYTF TGTGCCAGCAGTTCCGCAGGCGACTATGGCTACACCTTC
TRBJ1-4 NA NA TRBV14 CASSQVGTTNEKLFF TGTGCCAGCAGCCAAGTCGGGACCACTAATGAAAAACTGTTTTTT
TRBJ1-3 NA NA TRBV6-5 CASSYQGRGNTIYF TGTGCCAGCAGTTACCAGGGGAGAGGAAACACCATATATTTT
TRBJ2-2 few NA TRBV7-3 CASSSTGAPEGELFF TGTGCCAGCAGCTCAACGGGGGCCCCAGAGGGGGAGCTGTTTTTT
TRBJ1-1 NA NA TRBV4-3 CASSQDATGMNTEAFF TGCGCCAGCAGCCAAGACGCGACCGGAATGAACACTGAAGCTTTCTTT
TRBJ2-2 NA TRBD2 TRBV28 CASSFGAGGLANTGELFF TGTGCCAGCAGTTTTGGAGCGGGGGGCCTCGCGAACACCGGGGAGCTGTTTTTT
TRBJ2-5 NA NA TRBV4-3 CASSQGTLVYQETQYF TGCGCCAGCAGCCAAGGGACTCTAGTGTACCAAGAGACCCAGTACTTC
TRBJ1-3 NA NA TRBV19 CASSTGWDTIYF TGTGCCAGTAGCACAGGGTGGGACACCATATATTTT
TRBJ2-7 NA NA TRBV29-1 CSVESISYEQYF TGCAGCGTTGAGAGTATTTCTTACGAGCAGTACTTC
TRBJ2-2 NA NA TRBV1 CTSSQDRGGELFF TGCACCAGCAGCCAAGATCGTGGCGGGGAGCTGTTTTTT
TRBJ2-3 NA NA TRBV20-1 CSAKAADTQYF TGCAGTGCTAAGGCGGCAGATACGCAGTATTTT
TRBJ1-5 NA NA TRBV6-5 CASRQSSNQPQHF TGTGCCAGCAGGCAGAGCAGCAATCAGCCCCAGCATTTT
TRBJ2-2 NA NA TRBV19 CASSILGTTTGELFF TGTGCCAGTAGTATTTTGGGAACAACCACCGGGGAGCTGTTTTTT